Sequencing of this T cell receptor (beta chain) was carried out in a study of shared clonotypes between healthy human individuals. CDR3 length: 13 amino acids. V trimming: 4 bases; J trimming: 4 bases; junction bases outside the gene matches: 5. Germline V gene data show CDR1 as SQVTM and CDR2 as ANQGSEA. The repertoire was sequenced with immunoSEQ multiplex PCR; TCRdb's copy has only in-frame clones and lacks some. The sample yields 2 million to 2.5 million clones, 85% to 95% seen once. Findings of the study overall: Represented diversity (both genetic and exposure-history) was limited by the small number of donors.

This clone was detected a few times. The target antigen is unknown. This same CDR3 is encoded by further DNA sequences in the sample. CD45RO-negative cells were positively selected for CCR7, leaving out terminally differentiated effector memory CD45RA+ cells. All donors were healthy HIV-negative adults lacking recent acute infections or vaccinations. This rearrangement joins TRBV29-1 to TRBJ1-1; the match to TRBD1 covers 8 bases. Material: naive CD8+ T cells sorted from blood. The clonotype comes from a young man in good health. The CDR3 sequence is CSVGTGWGTEAFF. The CDR3 bases are TGCAGCGTTGGGACAGGGTGGGGCACTGAAGCTTTCTTT.